This T cell receptor beta chain was sequenced for a study of brain metastases from non-small cell lung cancer (dated by TCRdb to the late 2010s). Study-level background: In non-small-cell lung cancer patients, the researchers characterized the immune microenvironment of brain metastases and primary tumors that had been resected as matched pairs. General study outcomes and caveats: T-cell clones were apparently expanded in more than 50% of brain metastases relative to the matched primary tumors. T-cell infiltration was lower in brain metastases than in primary tumors (P < 0.001). Paired brain metastases and primary tumors largely shared TCR repertoires, although T-cell densities in the metastases were sparse.

A cohort of 30 to 40 patients with surgically resected non-small-cell lung cancer, for whom both primary tumor and brain metastasis specimens were available, was included. Tumor specimens were archival formalin-fixed, paraffin-embedded tissues. Libraries were built with the immunoSEQ multiplex PCR assay. T-cell receptor beta chain repertoire sequencing was carried out together with a 770-gene immune expression panel. As stored in TCRdb, this immuneACCESS dataset retains in-frame rearrangements with V and J assigned. A fraction of the clones does not appear; measured against another copy, unresolved V genes explain less than half of the discrepancy, and the remainder lacks a known reason. Recorded for this sample are roughly 4,600 clones; 88% of them occurred a single time. Jointly, the top ten make up approximately 12% of the sample. In the germline V gene (reference sequence), CDR1 corresponds to MNHEY and CDR2 to SMNVEV. V is reduced by 7 bases and J by 14 bases, leaving a spacing of 12 bases between them. From the cysteine up to the phenylalanine, the CDR3 has a length of 11 residues. Here the CDR3 DNA is all that survives: 33 bases in frame from base 1.

Concerning this clone: This clone's antigen is unknown. Per-base qualities were not stored, and no clone one base away is much larger.

This clonotype was obtained from a donor at least 40 years old with non-small cell lung cancer. The chain employs TRBV27 and TRBJ1-6, with TRBD1 perhaps the D gene, on 6 matching bases. The sample taken for sequencing was tissue from a brain metastasis. Read against the paper, the sample's cell subset or site label means: resected brain metastasis paired with primary lung tumor. The CDR3 in this case is CASIGGGALHF. The base sequence is TGTGCCAGCATTGGGGGCGGAGCCCTCCACTTT.